The 12 T cell receptor beta chains presented below share a single source sample, sequenced in a study of T cell repertoires in cytomegalovirus infection. MiXCR, applied by TCRdb to the reads, yields one record per CDR3 protein. The data show roughly 720,000 distinct CDR3 sequences, 35% to 45% seen once. Sequencing was performed on PBMCs. The origin of the receptors is a human donor in good health (CMV status not recorded). Some clones in this sample may be carry-over from other donors' samples.

This sequence joins TRBV24-1 and TRBJ2-2; 7 nucleotides agree with TRBD1. The J segment lost 3 bases and the V segment lost 6 bases, leaving 3 bases of the junction unmatched. This CDR3 spans 14 amino acids. Germline values: CDR1 KGHDR, CDR2 SFDVKD. CDR3 loop: CATSQGVHTGELFF. The DNA for the CDR3 is TGTGCCACCAGTCAGGGGGTTCACACCGGGGAGCTGTTTTTT.

On this clonotype: One junction end does not reproduce the germline sequence, and a read error may be involved. The J gene is TRBJ2-5, the V gene TRBV11-3; possible D gene TRBD2, 5 bases. The germline V gene encodes CDR1 SGHNT and CDR2 YENEEA. CDR3 length: 14 amino acids. The DNA of the CDR3 is TGTGCCAGCCGCTTAGGGTCCCGGGAAGAGACCCCGTACTTC. Translating it yields CASRLGSREETPYF. The full variable domain, its missing parts supplied by reference TRBV11-3 and TRBJ2-5, is EAGVVQSPRYKIIEKKQPVAFWCNPISGHNTLYWYLQNLGQGPELLIRYENEEAVDDSQLPKDRFSAERLKGVDSTLKIQPAELGDSAVYLCASRLGSREETPYFGPGTRLLVL.

The rearrangement joins TRBV28 to TRBJ2-7; D is uncertain. Trimming pared 7 bases from V and 2 bases from J, leaving 12 bases between. Germline V gives CDR1 MDHEN, CDR2 SYDVKM. The CDR3 totals 13 residues. CDR3 region: CASTRTGTYEQYF. CDR3 sequence (DNA): TGTGCCAGCACCAGGACCGGAACCTACGAGCAGTACTTC. Based on the CDR3 plus reference TRBV28 and TRBJ2-7, the full variable domain is DVKVTQSSRYLVKRTGEKVFLECVQDMDHENMFWYRQDPGLGLRLIYFSYDVKMKEKGDIPEGYSVSREKKERFSLILESASTNQTSMYLCASTRTGTYEQYFGPGTRLTVT.

In this sample, this clonotype turned up once. One end of the junction varies from germline; a read error may be responsible. The chain employs TRBV28 and TRBJ2-1; D not certain. The CDR3 is made up of 14 amino acids. Per the germline V gene, CDR1 is MDHEN and CDR2 is SYDVKM. The CDR3 sequence is CVSTRSPLYNEQFF. CDR3 nucleotides: TGTGTCAGCACCCGCTCACCCCTTTACAATGAGCAGTTCTTC.

This clonotype was observed a single time. A much bigger clone sits one base away, suggesting this may be a read error. As the CDR3 is not closed by the conserved phenylalanine or tryptophan, this likely results from a read error. V gene TRBV7-6 combines with J gene TRBJ2-7; D gene uncertain. The germline CDR1 and CDR2 sequences are SGHVS and FNYEAQ. The CDR3 is made up of 13 amino acids. V lost 3 bases and J lost 4, with 10 bases in between. The CDR3 region is CASSFDDSYEQYL. The DNA of the CDR3 is TGTGCCAGCAGCTTCGACGACTCTTACGAGCAGTACTTA.

This clonotype was recorded a few times. The rearrangement links TRBV30 to TRBJ1-3; D is ambiguous. V was cut by 5 bases and J by 0 bases, with 11 bases left in between. This CDR3 has 14 amino acids. The V gene's germline CDR1 is GTSNPN and CDR2 SVGIG (reference sequence). DNA of the CDR3: TGTGCCTGGTGGTTTTCAGGCTCTGGAAACACCATATATTTT. Residues: CAWWFSGSGNTIYF.

This clonotype was counted only a few times. Written as DNA, the CDR3 is TGTGCCAGCAGTGAAGGACAGGGTCGGAGGGCTTTCTTT. Translating gives CASSEGQGRRAFF. This chain uses TRBV12-3 or TRBV12-4 with TRBJ1-1; TRBD1 matches 8 bases. V was clipped by 5 bases and J by 11 bases; unmatched bases: 10. The CDR3 runs 13 residues.

This CDR3 reads CASSEWGGSYNEQFF. DNA for the CDR3: TGTGCCAGCAGCGAATGGGGGGGCTCCTACAATGAGCAGTTCTTC. V and J are TRBV9 and TRBJ2-1, with 7 bases identical to TRBD2. Trimming at V came to 3 bases and at J to 0 bases, leaving 3 bases not matched to a gene. There are 15 residues in the CDR3. Germline V gene sequence: CDR1 SGDLS, CDR2 YYNGEE.

The chain joins TRBV6-6 to TRBJ2-3; TRBD1 matches 7 bases. Trimming at V came to 6 bases and at J to 0 bases, leaving 9 bases not matched to a gene. Germline V gives CDR1 MNHNY, CDR2 SVGAGI (reference sequence). The length of the CDR3 is 16 residues. The CDR3 bases are TGTGCCAGCAGCTACCTAGGGGGCGCGAGCACAGATACGCAGTATTTT. Translating it yields CASSYLGGASTDTQYF.

The chain is built from TRBV15 and TRBJ2-1, with a possible D match to TRBD1 (6 bases). The CDR3 consists of 15 residues. Trimming pared 0 bases from V and 9 bases from J, leaving 15 bases between. Germline assignment: CDR1 LNHNV and CDR2 YYDKDF (reference sequence). The CDR3 nucleotides read TGTGCCACCAGCAGAGATTACAGGGACGTGGGTGAGCAGTTCTTC. Amino acid sequence: CATSRDYRDVGEQFF.

This clonotype came up many times. V gene TRBV7-8 combines with J gene TRBJ1-5, with D hard to call. Trimming cost V 4 bases and J 0 bases, with 19 bases left between them. CDR1 and CDR2 (germline): SGHVS, FQNEAQ. The CDR3 extends over 18 amino acids. The CDR3 sequence: CASSSSPKGFISNQPQHF. CDR3 bases: TGTGCCAGCAGCTCCAGCCCGAAGGGCTTTATTAGCAATCAGCCCCAGCATTTT.

The table lists this clonotype with many counts. The chain has TRBV7-2 and TRBJ2-7, with 10 bases that match TRBD2. The CDR3 totals 16 residues. With V trimmed by 1 base and J by 0 bases, 3 bases remained unmatched. The germline V gene has CDR1 SGHTA and CDR2 FQGNSA. CDR3 nucleotide sequence: TGTGCCAGCAGCTTAGTAGCGGGAGGATACTCCTACGAGCAGTACTTC. Translated, it gives CASSLVAGGYSYEQYF.